This TCR beta chain derives from a study of shared clonotypes between healthy human individuals. Overall study findings and caveats: Among donors, sharing of clonotypes was expected to be affected by sequencing depth. Naive subsets usually exceeded memory subsets in estimated richness.

The CDR3 has 15 residues. CDR1 and CDR2 (germline): SGHNT, YYREEE (reference sequence). Trimming removed 4 bases at V and 0 bases at J, with 13 bases between. This clone has more than one count but fewer than ten. Antigen specificity is unknown. Measured with immunoSEQ multiplex PCR; TCRdb has only the in-frame clones, and not every one. The table has around 550,000 clones, about 96% seen once. This TCR was recovered from a woman aged 25 to 39 in good health. This sequence joins TRBV5-4 and TRBJ1-2; no clear D gene. What was sequenced was naive CD4+ T cells sorted from blood. Subset defined: CD45RA+ positively selected. The CDR3 is CASSTERTANYGYTF. The CDR3 DNA sequence: TGTGCCAGCAGCACCGAGCGGACGGCTAACTATGGCTACACCTTC.